This TCR beta chain was identified in a study of control samples from healthy donors and cancer patients. Clones were read by immunoSEQ multiplex PCR, and TCRdb kept only the in-frame ones, dropping some. The sample lists thousands of clones; 91% were seen once. Germline V gene data show CDR1 as LNHDA and CDR2 as SQIVND (reference sequence). The CDR3 has 17 residues. The V and J ends lost 5 bases and 0 bases respectively, with 16 bases between them. The V gene is TRBV19, the J gene TRBJ2-2, with D hard to call. The TCR comes from a man aged 55 to 70 with colorectal cancer. The sequenced material came from PBMCs. CDR3 sequence (DNA): TGTGCCAGTAGTGCCGGCCGTTGGCAGCCGAACACCGGGGAGCTGTTTTTT. This gives the protein CASSAGRWQPNTGELFF.